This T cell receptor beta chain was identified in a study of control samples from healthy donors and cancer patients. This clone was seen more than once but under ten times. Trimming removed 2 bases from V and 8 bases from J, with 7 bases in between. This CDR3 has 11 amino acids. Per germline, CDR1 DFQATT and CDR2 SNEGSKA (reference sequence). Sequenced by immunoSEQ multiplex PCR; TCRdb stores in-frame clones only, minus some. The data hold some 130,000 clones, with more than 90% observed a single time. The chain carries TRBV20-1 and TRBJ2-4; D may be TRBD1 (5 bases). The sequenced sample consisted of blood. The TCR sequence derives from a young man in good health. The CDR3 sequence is CSARRGDIQYF. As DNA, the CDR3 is TGCAGTGCTAGAAGGGGCGACATTCAGTACTTC.